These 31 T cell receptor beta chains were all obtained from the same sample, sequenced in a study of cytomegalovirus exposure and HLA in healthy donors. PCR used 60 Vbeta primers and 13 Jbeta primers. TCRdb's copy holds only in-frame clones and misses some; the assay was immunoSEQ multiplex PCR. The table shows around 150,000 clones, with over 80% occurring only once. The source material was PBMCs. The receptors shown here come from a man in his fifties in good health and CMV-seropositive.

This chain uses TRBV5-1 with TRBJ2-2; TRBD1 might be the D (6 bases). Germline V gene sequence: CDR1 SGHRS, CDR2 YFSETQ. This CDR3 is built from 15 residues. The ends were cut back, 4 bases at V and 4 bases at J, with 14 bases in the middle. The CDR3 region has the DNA TGCGCCAGCAGCCCAGGGGTAGGGGCCACCGGGGAGCTGTTTTTT. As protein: CASSPGVGATGELFF.

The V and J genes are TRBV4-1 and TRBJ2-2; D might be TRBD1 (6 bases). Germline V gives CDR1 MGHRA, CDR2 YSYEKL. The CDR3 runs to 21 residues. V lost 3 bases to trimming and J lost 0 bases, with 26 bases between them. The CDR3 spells CASSHASGQTADRPNTGELFF. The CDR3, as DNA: TGCGCCAGCAGCCACGCCTCCGGACAGACGGCGGACCGGCCGAACACCGGGGAGCTGTTTTTT.

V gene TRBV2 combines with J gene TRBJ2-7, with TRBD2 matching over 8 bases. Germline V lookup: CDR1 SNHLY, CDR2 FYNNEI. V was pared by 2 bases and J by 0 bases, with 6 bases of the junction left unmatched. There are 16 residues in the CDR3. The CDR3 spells CASSERRLAPSYEQYF. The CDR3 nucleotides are TGTGCCAGCAGTGAACGAAGACTAGCGCCCTCCTACGAGCAGTACTTC.

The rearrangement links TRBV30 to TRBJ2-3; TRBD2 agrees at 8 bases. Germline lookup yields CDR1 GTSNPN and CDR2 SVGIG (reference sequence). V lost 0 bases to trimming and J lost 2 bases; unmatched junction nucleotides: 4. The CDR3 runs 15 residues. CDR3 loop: CAWSVVAGPTDTQYF. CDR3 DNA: TGTGCCTGGAGTGTTGTAGCGGGGCCCACAGATACGCAGTATTTT. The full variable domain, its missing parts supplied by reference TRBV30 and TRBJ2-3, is SQTIHQWPATLVQPVGSPLSLECTVEGTSNPNLYWYRQAAGRGLQLLFYSVGIGQISSEVPQNLSASRPQDRQFILSSKKLLLSDSGFYLCAWSVVAGPTDTQYFGPGTRLTVL.

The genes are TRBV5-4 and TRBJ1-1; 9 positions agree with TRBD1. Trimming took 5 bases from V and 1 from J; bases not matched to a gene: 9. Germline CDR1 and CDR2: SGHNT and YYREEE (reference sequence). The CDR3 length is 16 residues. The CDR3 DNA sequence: TGTGCCAGCAGACAAGGGACAGGGATATCGAACACTGAAGCTTTCTTT. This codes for CASRQGTGISNTEAFF.

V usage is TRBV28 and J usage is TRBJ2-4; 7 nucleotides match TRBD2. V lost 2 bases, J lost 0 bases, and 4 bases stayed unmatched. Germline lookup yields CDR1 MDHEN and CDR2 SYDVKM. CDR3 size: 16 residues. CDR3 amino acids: CASSLGGGLAKNIQYF. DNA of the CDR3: TGTGCCAGCAGTTTAGGGGGGGGATTAGCCAAAAACATTCAGTACTTC.

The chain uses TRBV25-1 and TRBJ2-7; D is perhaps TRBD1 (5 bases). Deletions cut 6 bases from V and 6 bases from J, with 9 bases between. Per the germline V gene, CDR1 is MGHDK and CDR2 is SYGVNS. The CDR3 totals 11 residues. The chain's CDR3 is CASRGVAEQYF. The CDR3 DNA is TGTGCCAGCAGAGGGGTCGCCGAGCAGTACTTC.

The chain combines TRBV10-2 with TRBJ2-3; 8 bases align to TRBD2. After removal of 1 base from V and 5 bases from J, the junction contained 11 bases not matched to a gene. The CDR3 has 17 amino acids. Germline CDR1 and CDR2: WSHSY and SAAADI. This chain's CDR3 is CASSELGLAGHGDTQYF. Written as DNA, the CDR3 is TGCGCCAGCAGTGAGTTAGGGCTAGCGGGTCATGGAGATACGCAGTATTTT.

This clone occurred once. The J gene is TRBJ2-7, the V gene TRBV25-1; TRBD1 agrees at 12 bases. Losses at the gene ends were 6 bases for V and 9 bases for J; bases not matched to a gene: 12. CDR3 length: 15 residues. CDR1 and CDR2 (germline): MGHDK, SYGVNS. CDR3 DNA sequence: TGTGCCAGCAGCCCACCCGGGACAGGGGGCTGGGGGCAGTACTTC. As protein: CASSPPGTGGWGQYF.

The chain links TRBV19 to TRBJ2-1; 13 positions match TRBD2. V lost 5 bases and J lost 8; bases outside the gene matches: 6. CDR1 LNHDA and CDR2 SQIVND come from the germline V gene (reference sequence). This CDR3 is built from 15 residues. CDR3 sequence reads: CASSGGTSGVDEQFF. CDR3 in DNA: TGTGCCAGTAGTGGTGGGACTAGCGGGGTGGATGAGCAGTTCTTC.

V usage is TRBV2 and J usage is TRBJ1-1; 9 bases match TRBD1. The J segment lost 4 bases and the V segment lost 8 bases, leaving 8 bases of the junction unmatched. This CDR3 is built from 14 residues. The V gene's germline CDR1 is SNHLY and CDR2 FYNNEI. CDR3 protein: CASRGLDRGTEAFF. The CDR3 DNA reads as TGTGCCAGCCGGGGGTTGGACAGGGGCACTGAAGCTTTCTTT.

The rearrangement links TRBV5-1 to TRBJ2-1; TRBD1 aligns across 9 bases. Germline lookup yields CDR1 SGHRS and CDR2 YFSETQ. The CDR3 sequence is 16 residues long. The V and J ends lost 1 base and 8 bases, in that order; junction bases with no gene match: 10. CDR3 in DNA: TGCGCCAGCAGCTTGTCGGGCGGGACAGGGATAGATGAGCAGTTCTTC. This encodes CASSLSGGTGIDEQFF.

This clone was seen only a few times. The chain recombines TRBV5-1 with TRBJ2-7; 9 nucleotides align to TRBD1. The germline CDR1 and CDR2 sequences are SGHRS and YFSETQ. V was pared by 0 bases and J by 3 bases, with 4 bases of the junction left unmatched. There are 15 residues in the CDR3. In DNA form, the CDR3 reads TGCGCCAGCAGCTTGGACTGGGACAGGGTCTACGAGCAGTACTTC. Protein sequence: CASSLDWDRVYEQYF.

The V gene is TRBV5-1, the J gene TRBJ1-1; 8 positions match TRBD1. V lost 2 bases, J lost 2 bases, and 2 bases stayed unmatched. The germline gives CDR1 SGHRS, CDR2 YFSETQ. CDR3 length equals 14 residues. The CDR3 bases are TGCGCCAGCAGCTTCAGGGGGCCTAACACTGAAGCTTTCTTT. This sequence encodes CASSFRGPNTEAFF.

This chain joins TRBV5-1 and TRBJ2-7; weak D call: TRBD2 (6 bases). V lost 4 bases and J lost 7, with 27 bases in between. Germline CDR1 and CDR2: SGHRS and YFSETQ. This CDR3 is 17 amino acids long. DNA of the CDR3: TGCGCCAGCAGCGGGGGAGGTTGGGACCCCAGCTCAGTAGAGCAGTACTTC. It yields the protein CASSGGGWDPSSVEQYF.

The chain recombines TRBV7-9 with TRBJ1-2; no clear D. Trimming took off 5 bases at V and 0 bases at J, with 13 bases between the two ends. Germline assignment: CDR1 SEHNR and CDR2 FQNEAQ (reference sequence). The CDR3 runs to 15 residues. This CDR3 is CASSLDGLSNYGYTF. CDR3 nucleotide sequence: TGTGCCAGCAGCCTGGACGGACTATCTAACTATGGCTACACCTTC.

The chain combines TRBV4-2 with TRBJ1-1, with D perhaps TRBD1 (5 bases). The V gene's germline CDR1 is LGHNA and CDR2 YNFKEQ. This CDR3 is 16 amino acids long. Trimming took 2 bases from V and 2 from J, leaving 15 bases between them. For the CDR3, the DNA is TGTGCCAGCAGCCAACCCGTGGGGGGGATAAACACTGAAGCTTTCTTT. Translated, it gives CASSQPVGGINTEAFF.

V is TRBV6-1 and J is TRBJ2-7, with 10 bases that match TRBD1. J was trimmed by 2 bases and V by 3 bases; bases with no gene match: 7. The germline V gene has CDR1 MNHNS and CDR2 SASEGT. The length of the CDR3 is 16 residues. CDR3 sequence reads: CASSDPGTGVPYEQYF. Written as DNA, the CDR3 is TGTGCCAGCAGTGATCCCGGGACAGGGGTCCCCTACGAGCAGTACTTC.

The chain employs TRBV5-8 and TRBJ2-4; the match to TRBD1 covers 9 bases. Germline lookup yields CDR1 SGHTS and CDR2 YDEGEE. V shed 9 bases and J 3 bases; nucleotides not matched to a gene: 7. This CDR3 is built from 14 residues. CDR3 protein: CATRSTGGKNIQYF. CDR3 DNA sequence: TGTGCCACTCGATCGACAGGGGGCAAAAACATTCAGTACTTC.

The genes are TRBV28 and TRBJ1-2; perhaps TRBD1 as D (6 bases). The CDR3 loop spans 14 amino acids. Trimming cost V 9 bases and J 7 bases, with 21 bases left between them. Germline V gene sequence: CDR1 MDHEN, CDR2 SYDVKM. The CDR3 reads CASWVQGTKSGYTF. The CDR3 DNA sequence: TGTGCCAGTTGGGTCCAGGGGACGAAGAGTGGCTACACCTTC.

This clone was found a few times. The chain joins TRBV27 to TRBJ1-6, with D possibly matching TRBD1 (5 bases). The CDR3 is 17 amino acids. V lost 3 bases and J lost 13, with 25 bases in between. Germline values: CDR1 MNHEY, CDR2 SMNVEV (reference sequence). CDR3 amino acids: CASSFWIGQGAIRPLHF. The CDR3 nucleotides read TGTGCCAGCAGTTTTTGGATCGGGCAGGGTGCAATTCGGCCCCTCCACTTT.

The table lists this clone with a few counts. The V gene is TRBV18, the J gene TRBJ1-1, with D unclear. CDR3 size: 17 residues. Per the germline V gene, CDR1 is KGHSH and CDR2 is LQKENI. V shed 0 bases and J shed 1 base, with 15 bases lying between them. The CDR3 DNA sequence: TGTGCCAGCTCACCACCGTCGGGGTTTGGCACGAACACTGAAGCTTTCTTT. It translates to CASSPPSGFGTNTEAFF.

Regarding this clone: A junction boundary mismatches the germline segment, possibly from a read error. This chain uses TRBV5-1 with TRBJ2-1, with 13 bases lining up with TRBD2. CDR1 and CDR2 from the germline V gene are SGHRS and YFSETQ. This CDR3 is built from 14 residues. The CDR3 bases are TGCGCCAGCAGCTTGATGACTAGCGGGAGGCCTGAGGTCTTC. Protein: CASSLMTSGRPEVF.

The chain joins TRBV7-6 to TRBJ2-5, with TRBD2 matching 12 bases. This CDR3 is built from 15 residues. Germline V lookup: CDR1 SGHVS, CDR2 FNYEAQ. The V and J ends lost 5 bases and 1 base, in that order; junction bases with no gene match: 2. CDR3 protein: CASSRTSGVQETQYF. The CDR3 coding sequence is TGTGCCAGCAGCAGGACTAGCGGGGTCCAAGAGACCCAGTACTTC.

The CDR3, as DNA: TGTGCCATCAGTGAGCCGGGGAACACCGGGGAGCTGTTTTTT. It yields the protein CAISEPGNTGELFF. The rearrangement uses TRBV10-3 and TRBJ2-2; D remains ambiguous. CDR1 and CDR2 (germline): ENHRY, SYGVKD. Trimming took 2 bases from V and 1 from J, leaving 5 bases between them. The CDR3 totals 14 residues.

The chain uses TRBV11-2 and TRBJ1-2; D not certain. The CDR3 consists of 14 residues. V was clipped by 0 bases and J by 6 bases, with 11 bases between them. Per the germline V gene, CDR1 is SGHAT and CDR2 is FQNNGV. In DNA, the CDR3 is TGTGCCAGCAGCTTAGATAGGTGGGGAGATGGCTACACCTTC. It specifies CASSLDRWGDGYTF.

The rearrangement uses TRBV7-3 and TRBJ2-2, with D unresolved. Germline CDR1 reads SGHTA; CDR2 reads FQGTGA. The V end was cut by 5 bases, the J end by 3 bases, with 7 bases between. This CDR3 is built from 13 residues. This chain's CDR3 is CASSQLDTGELFF. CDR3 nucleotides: TGTGCCAGCAGCCAACTGGACACCGGGGAGCTGTTTTTT.

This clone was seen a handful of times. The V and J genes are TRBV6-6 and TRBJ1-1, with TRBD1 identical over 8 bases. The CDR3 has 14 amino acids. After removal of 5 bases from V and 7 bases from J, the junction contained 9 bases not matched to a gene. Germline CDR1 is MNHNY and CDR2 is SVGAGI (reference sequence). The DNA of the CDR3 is TGTGCCAGCAGTAGACCCGACAGGGGCCTTGAAGCTTTCTTT. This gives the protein CASSRPDRGLEAFF.

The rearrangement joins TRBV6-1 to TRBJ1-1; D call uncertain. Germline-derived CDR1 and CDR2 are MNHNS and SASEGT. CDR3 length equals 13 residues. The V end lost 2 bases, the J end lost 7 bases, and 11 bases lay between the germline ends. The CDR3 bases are TGTGCCAGCAGTGAAAAAAGCCACGGTGAAGCTTTCTTT. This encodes CASSEKSHGEAFF.

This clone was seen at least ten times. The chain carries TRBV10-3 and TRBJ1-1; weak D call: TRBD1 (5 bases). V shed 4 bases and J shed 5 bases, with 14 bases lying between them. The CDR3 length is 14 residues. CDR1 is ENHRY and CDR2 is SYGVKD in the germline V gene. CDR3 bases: TGTGCCATCAGTGGGGAGGGGCGAGGAACTGAAGCTTTCTTT. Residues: CAISGEGRGTEAFF.

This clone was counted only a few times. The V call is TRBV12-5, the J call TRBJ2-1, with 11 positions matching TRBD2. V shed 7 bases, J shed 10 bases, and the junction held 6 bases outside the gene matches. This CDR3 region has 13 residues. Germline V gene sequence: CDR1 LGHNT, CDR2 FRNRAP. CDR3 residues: CASAPRLAGEQFF. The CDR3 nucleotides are TGTGCTAGTGCCCCGAGACTAGCGGGGGAGCAGTTCTTC.